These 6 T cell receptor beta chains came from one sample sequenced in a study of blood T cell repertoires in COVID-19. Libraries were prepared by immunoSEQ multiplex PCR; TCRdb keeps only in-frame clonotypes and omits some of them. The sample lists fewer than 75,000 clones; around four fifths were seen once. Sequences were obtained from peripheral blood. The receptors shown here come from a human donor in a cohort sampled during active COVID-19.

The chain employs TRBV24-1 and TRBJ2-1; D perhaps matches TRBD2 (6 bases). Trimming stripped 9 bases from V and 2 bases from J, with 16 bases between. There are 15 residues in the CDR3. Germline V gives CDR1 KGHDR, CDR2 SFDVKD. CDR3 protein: CATEGAGSAYNEQFF. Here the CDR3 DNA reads TGTGCCACCGAAGGGGCGGGGTCGGCCTACAATGAGCAGTTCTTC.

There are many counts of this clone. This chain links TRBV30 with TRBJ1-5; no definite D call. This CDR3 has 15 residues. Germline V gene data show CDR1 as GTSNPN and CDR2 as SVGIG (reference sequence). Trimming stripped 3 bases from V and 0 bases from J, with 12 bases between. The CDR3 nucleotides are TGTGCCTGGAGCGGGGAGGGATATAGCAATCAGCCCCAGCATTTT. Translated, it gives CAWSGEGYSNQPQHF.

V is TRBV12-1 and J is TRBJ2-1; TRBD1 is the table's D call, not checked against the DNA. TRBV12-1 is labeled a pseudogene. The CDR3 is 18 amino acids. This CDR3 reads CASSLGQKFLPSYNEQFF. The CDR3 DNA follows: TGTGCCAGCAGCTTAGGACAGAAATTTTTGCCCTCCTACAATGAGCAGTTCTTC.

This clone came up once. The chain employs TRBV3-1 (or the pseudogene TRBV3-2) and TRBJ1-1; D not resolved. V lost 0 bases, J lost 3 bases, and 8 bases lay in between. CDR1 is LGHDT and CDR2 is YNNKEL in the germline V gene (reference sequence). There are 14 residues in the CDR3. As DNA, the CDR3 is TGTGCCAGCAGCCAAGAAAACGGGTACACTGAAGCTTTCTTT. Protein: CASSQENGYTEAFF.

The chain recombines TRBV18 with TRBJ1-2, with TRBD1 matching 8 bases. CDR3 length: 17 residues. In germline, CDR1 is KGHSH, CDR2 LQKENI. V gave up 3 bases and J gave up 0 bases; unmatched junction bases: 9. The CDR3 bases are TGTGCCAGCTCACCGGACCTGGGGACAGGAGCTAACTATGGCTACACCTTC. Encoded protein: CASSPDLGTGANYGYTF.

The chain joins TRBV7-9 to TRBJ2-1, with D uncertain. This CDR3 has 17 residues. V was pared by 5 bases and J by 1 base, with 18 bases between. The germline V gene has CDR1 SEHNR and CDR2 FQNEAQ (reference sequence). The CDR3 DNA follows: TGTGCCAGCAGCGTCGGTCGTGGTATGACATCCTACAATGAGCAGTTCTTC. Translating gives CASSVGRGMTSYNEQFF.